The rows below give T cell receptor beta chains drawn from one sample of a study of blood T cell repertoires in COVID-19. Generated by immunoSEQ multiplex PCR, the TCRdb table keeps only in-frame clones and is missing some. The table includes roughly 440,000 clones, approximately 90% detected once. Sequencing used peripheral blood. The receptors shown here come from a woman between 50 and 59 years old with COVID-19, enrolled during active disease. Each CDR3 is given with its conserved first and last residue. Each record gives: CDR3 length, J gene, clone size, D gene, V gene, CDR3 DNA, CDR3 protein. D genes are given only for firm matches. The size entry is marked missing in some rows and otherwise reads once, few, many or a size class.

13 TRBJ1-1 NA NA TRBV29-1 TGCAGCGTTGATGGGGGCCTGAACACTGAAGCTTTCTTT CSVDGGLNTEAFF
12 TRBJ1-1 NA NA TRBV5-1 TGCGCCAGCAGCTCGGACAAAAACCAAGCTTTCTTT CASSSDKNQAFF
13 TRBJ1-1 NA NA TRBV3-1/TRBV3-2 TGTGCCAGCAGCCCGGGGAAGGACCATTCGTCTTTCTTT CASSPGKDHSSFF
14 TRBJ1-5 NA TRBD1 TRBV18 TGTGCCAGCTCACTGGGGACAGGGAATAGGCCCCAGCATTTT CASSLGTGNRPQHF
15 TRBJ1-2 NA NA TRBV14 TGTGCCAGCAGCCTCGCCGGCGTGCTGGTACCGGGGGGGACCTTC CASSLAGVLVPGGTF
13 TRBJ2-5 NA NA TRBV6-1 TGTGCCAGCAGTGAAGCGCTGGCCGAGACCCAGTACTTC CASSEALAETQYF
14 TRBJ2-2 NA TRBD1 TRBV6-5 TGTGCCAGCAGTTACTACAGGGGGCTCGGGGAGCTGTTTTTT CASSYYRGLGELFF
14 TRBJ2-5 NA TRBD1 TRBV5-1 TGCGCCAGCAGTGGGCAGGGGGCGCGGGAGACCCAGTACTTC CASSGQGARETQYF
14 TRBJ1-2 NA NA TRBV9 TGTGCCAGCAGCGTCGCAGAAATCGGGTATGGCTACACCTTC CASSVAEIGYGYTF
15 TRBJ2-1 NA TRBD2 TRBV7-3 TGTGCCAGCAGCTCAAGCGGGGGGTTCTCCAATGAGCAGTTCTTC CASSSSGGFSNEQFF
15 TRBJ2-7 NA TRBD1 TRBV7-2 TGTGCCAGCAGCTCAACCGGGACAGCTACCTACGAGCAGTACTTC CASSSTGTATYEQYF
16 TRBJ1-4 NA NA TRBV2 TGTGCCAGCAGTCCCCAACTCAGGGTAGCTAATGAAAAACTGTTTTTT CASSPQLRVANEKLFF
14 TRBJ2-1 NA TRBD2 TRBV24-1 TGTGCCACCAGTGAGGGGGGGAACTACAATGAGCAGTTCTTC CATSEGGNYNEQFF
15 TRBJ2-3 NA NA TRBV12-5 TGTGCTAGTGGTTTGACGAGCGGAAGCACAGATACGCAGTATTTT CASGLTSGSTDTQYF
15 TRBJ1-2 once TRBD1 TRBV7-3 TGTGCCAGCAGCTTAACCGGGACAGGGGCCTGGGGCTACACCTTC CASSLTGTGAWGYTF
14 TRBJ2-1 many TRBD2 TRBV6-5 TGTGCCAGCAGGGAGGGAGGGCCCAACAATGAGCAGTTCTTC CASREGGPNNEQFF
13 TRBJ1-2 NA TRBD1 TRBV30 TGTGCCTGGAGGGGGACAGGGAGCTATGGCTACACCTTC CAWRGTGSYGYTF